What follows are 11 T cell receptor beta chains derived from one specimen sequenced in a study of cytomegalovirus exposure and HLA in healthy donors. TCRdb's table, derived via immunoSEQ multiplex PCR, lists solely in-frame clones and lacks some. The sample includes 250,000 to 300,000 clones, approximately 86% of them seen just once. The sequenced material came from PBMCs. These receptors all stem from a woman younger than 35 in good health and CMV-seronegative.

This chain uses TRBV6-5 with TRBJ2-5, with 10 bases matching TRBD2. The CDR3 is 14 amino acids. From germline, CDR1 is MNHEY and CDR2 SVGAGI. Germline trimming cut 5 bases from V and 6 bases from J; bases unmatched to any gene: 6. CDR3 nucleotide sequence: TGTGCCAGCAGTCTAGCGGGAGTATACCAGACCCAGTACTTC. Its protein is CASSLAGVYQTQYF.

The chain employs TRBV10-3 and TRBJ2-7; D perhaps matches TRBD1 (5 bases). The germline V gene has CDR1 ENHRY and CDR2 SYGVKD. The CDR3 sequence is 14 residues long. V was shortened by 0 bases and J by 1 base, with 7 bases between the two germline ends. CDR3 sequence (DNA): TGTGCCATCAGTGAGTCGCAGGGTTCCTACGAGCAGTACTTC. Encoded protein: CAISESQGSYEQYF.

This chain connects TRBV19 to TRBJ2-1, with D possibly being TRBD1 (5 bases). Germline V CDR1 and CDR2: LNHDA, SQIVND (reference sequence). The V end was cut by 9 bases, the J end by 7 bases, with 10 bases between. The CDR3 covers 11 residues. DNA of the CDR3: TGTGCCAGCACGACAGTAAATGAGCAGTTCTTC. It specifies CASTTVNEQFF.

This clone was found once. This rearrangement joins TRBV30 to TRBJ1-1; D not certain. This CDR3 contains 16 residues. Trimming cost V 3 bases and J 2 bases, with 19 bases left between them. Germline V gene sequence: CDR1 GTSNPN, CDR2 SVGIG (reference sequence). The CDR3, as DNA: TGTGCCTGGAGCGCTCCTCGGGGAGGGTTCAACACTGAAGCTTTCTTT. Translating it yields CAWSAPRGGFNTEAFF.

A single count supports this clone. The chain employs TRBV6-6 and TRBJ2-4, with TRBD1 as a possible D gene (5 bases). Germline values: CDR1 MNHNY, CDR2 SVGAGI (reference sequence). The CDR3 contains 15 residues. The V and J ends lost 2 bases and 9 bases respectively, with 17 bases between them. The CDR3 DNA is TGTGCCAGCAGTTACGTGACCTCCCGTAGGGGCATTCAGTACTTC. Translation: CASSYVTSRRGIQYF.

V is TRBV5-1 and J is TRBJ2-7, with 7 bases lining up with TRBD1. The CDR3 is 11 amino acids. Trimming at V came to 6 bases and at J to 9 bases, leaving 6 bases not matched to a gene. Looked up from germline, CDR1 is SGHRS and CDR2 is YFSETQ. The CDR3 reads CASTDRVVQYF. In nucleotides, the CDR3 is TGCGCCAGCACAGACAGGGTTGTGCAGTACTTC. The full variable domain, rest sourced from reference TRBV5-1 and TRBJ2-7, is KAGVTQTPRYLIKTRGQQVTLSCSPISGHRSVSWYQQTPGQGLQFLFEYFSETQRNKGNFPGRFSGRQFSNSRSEMNVSTLELGDSALYLCASTDRVVQYFGPGTRLTVT.

The CDR3 region has the DNA TGCGCCAGCAGCCAAGGGGGAGTCAGAAGATTCTATGGCTACACCTTC. As protein: CASSQGGVRRFYGYTF. V is TRBV4-1 and J is TRBJ1-2, with D uncertain. Germline V CDR1 and CDR2: MGHRA, YSYEKL. V lost 1 base to trimming and J lost 4 bases, with 16 bases between them. The CDR3 has 16 amino acids.

The gene calls are TRBV7-3 and TRBJ2-7, with D tentatively TRBD2 (6 bases). The V gene's germline CDR1 is SGHTA and CDR2 FQGTGA. The CDR3 has 15 amino acids. V was shortened by 5 bases and J by 2 bases, with 16 bases between the two germline ends. The CDR3 coding sequence is TGTGCCAGCAGCCCATCGCGGGACTTCACCTACGAGCAGTACTTC. It codes for CASSPSRDFTYEQYF.

V and J are TRBV29-1 and TRBJ1-2, with D perhaps TRBD1 (6 bases). Trimming cost V 3 bases and J 8 bases, with 16 bases left between them. From germline, CDR1 is SQVTM and CDR2 ANQGSEA. The CDR3 has 13 residues. CDR3 protein: CSVDLPGVYGYTF. CDR3 bases: TGCAGCGTTGACCTCCCAGGGGTATACGGCTACACCTTC.

The chain uses TRBV2 and TRBJ1-2, with D perhaps TRBD1 (5 bases). This CDR3 region has 13 residues. Germline V lookup: CDR1 SNHLY, CDR2 FYNNEI. Deletions cut 6 bases from V and 4 bases from J, with 12 bases between. The CDR3 nucleotides are TGTGCCAGCAGGGACGGGGGTTTCTATGGCTACACCTTC. This gives the protein CASRDGGFYGYTF.

A single count supports this clone. This chain joins TRBV27 and TRBJ1-5; tentative D call: TRBD1 (5 bases). CDR1 and CDR2 (germline): MNHEY, SMNVEV (reference sequence). The CDR3 totals 15 residues. V was cut by 4 bases and J by 4 bases, with 14 bases left in between. CDR3 in DNA: TGTGCCAGCAGTTCCCTCGCGGGACTAAATCAGCCCCAGCATTTT. It codes for CASSSLAGLNQPQHF.